The source of this TCR beta chain is a study of blood T cells in healthy people across ages. A second PCR of 7 to 11 cycles used a sample-barcoded 5' primer and a J-beta primer mix. Each CDR3 protein is one row after TCRdb ran MiXCR on the 5' RACE reads. The table has 710,000 or so distinct CDR3 sequences, 32% seen once. Study findings and constraints: Roughly linear declines in TCR beta diversity per million T cells occurred with age. Fewer expanded clones and more diversity marked long-lived versus aged donors.

Every donor provided around 9.3 milliliters of peripheral blood. This clonotype was seen ten or more times. What it binds is unknown. Germline values: CDR1 SGDLS, CDR2 YYNGEE. V shed 3 bases, J shed 6 bases, and the junction held 10 bases outside the gene matches. This CDR3 contains 15 residues. The clonotype comes from a woman at least 80 years old in good health. J is TRBJ2-5 and V is TRBV9, with TRBD2 identical over 8 bases. The sample taken for sequencing was blood. CDR3 coding DNA: TGTGCCAGCAGCGCCGACGCGGGGGGCGCGAAGACCCAGTACTTC. Translated: CASSADAGGAKTQYF.